Listed here are 10 T cell receptor beta chains from one sample, sequenced in a study of T cells in Graves' hyperthyroidism and ophthalmopathy. Regions amplified from RNA transcripts were the TCR beta CDR3 regions. Carried out on the TCR CDR3, a first-round RT-PCR used the HTBI primer set. TCRdb re-analysed the multiplex PCR reads in MiXCR, keeping a single row per CDR3 protein. The table records 650,000 to 850,000 distinct CDR3 sequences, about 17% of them present only once. The sample comprised blood. The receptors derive from a woman in her 50s with Graves' hyperthyroidism that later progressed to Graves' ophthalmopathy.

This clonotype appeared many times. V is TRBV20-1 and J is TRBJ1-2, with 7 bases aligning to TRBD1. Trimming at V came to 3 bases and at J to 8 bases, leaving 15 bases not matched to a gene. Germline V CDR1 and CDR2: DFQATT, SNEGSKA (reference sequence). This CDR3 region has 15 residues. The CDR3 DNA follows: TGCAGTGCTAGGGCTCTGGGCGGAGGGGGCAAAGGCTACACCTTC. Its protein product is CSARALGGGGKGYTF.

The V and J genes are TRBV6-1 and TRBJ1-2, with a possible D match to TRBD1 (5 bases). Per germline, CDR1 MNHNS and CDR2 SASEGT. There are 12 residues in the CDR3. Trimming cost V 7 bases and J 8 bases, with 14 bases left between them. CDR3 in amino acids: CASIGAEEGYTF. The CDR3 DNA sequence: TGTGCCAGCATCGGGGCGGAGGAGGGCTACACCTTC.

This clonotype appeared many times. The chain carries TRBV20-1 and TRBJ1-5, with D perhaps TRBD1 (5 bases). Trimming removed 3 bases from V and 2 bases from J, with 8 bases in between. The CDR3 is made up of 13 amino acids. Germline CDR1 reads DFQATT; CDR2 reads SNEGSKA (reference sequence). CDR3 sequence: CSASRVGNQPQHF. CDR3 nucleotide sequence: TGCAGTGCTAGCAGGGTTGGCAATCAGCCCCAGCATTTT.

This clonotype was seen many times. This chain links TRBV7-2 with TRBJ2-3; D might be TRBD2 (6 bases). Looked up from germline, CDR1 is SGHTA and CDR2 is FQGNSA. The CDR3 sequence is 18 residues long. The V gene lost 2 bases and the J gene lost 1 base, with 19 bases spanning the gap. The CDR3 bases are TGTGCCAGCAGCTTATACGGAGTTAGCGGCCGGGGCACAGATACGCAGTATTTT. Translating it yields CASSLYGVSGRGTDTQYF. Based on the CDR3 plus reference TRBV7-2 and TRBJ2-3, the full variable domain is GAGVSQSPSNKVTEKGKDVELRCDPISGHTALYWYRQSLGQGLEFLIYFQGNSAPDKSGLPSDRFSAERTGGSVSTLTIQRTQQEDSAVYLCASSLYGVSGRGTDTQYFGPGTRLTVL.

The V call is TRBV4-2, the J call TRBJ1-1; TRBD1 matches 7 bases. V gave up 2 bases and J gave up 6 bases; unmatched junction bases: 18. This CDR3 is 18 amino acids long. Germline V lookup: CDR1 LGHNA, CDR2 YNFKEQ. The DNA for the CDR3 is TGTGCCAGCAGCCAACGTCAGACAGGGCGAGGTTTTATGCCTGAAGCTTTCTTT. Its protein product is CASSQRQTGRGFMPEAFF.

In its sample, this clonotype was seen a few times. V and J are TRBV7-2 and TRBJ2-2; D is perhaps TRBD1 (5 bases). V lost 3 bases and J 5 bases, leaving 10 bases between the germline ends. The CDR3 spans 14 residues. Germline lookup yields CDR1 SGHTA and CDR2 FQGNSA. CDR3 protein: CASSFAGQTGELFF. CDR3 nucleotide sequence: TGTGCCAGCAGCTTTGCAGGGCAAACCGGGGAGCTGTTTTTT.

This clonotype was recorded a few times. The chain carries TRBV29-1 and TRBJ1-2; D call uncertain. Germline assignment: CDR1 SQVTM and CDR2 ANQGSEA. The V and J ends lost 2 bases and 4 bases respectively, with 11 bases between them. The CDR3 runs 13 residues. This CDR3 reads CSVELEDIYGYTF. CDR3 coding DNA: TGCAGCGTTGAACTAGAGGATATCTATGGCTACACCTTC.

Note on this clonotype: A read error may account for a junction end that differs from germline. The CDR3 DNA is TGCGCCAGCAGCCGGGAGGGGGGAACAAACGGGGAGCTTTTTTTT. Its protein product is CASSREGGTNGELFF. This sequence joins TRBV4-1 and TRBJ2-2; D perhaps matches TRBD2 (7 bases). Germline V gives CDR1 MGHRA, CDR2 YSYEKL. The CDR3 covers 15 residues.

This clonotype was recorded many times. The gene calls are TRBV10-3 and TRBJ1-2; 7 positions agree with TRBD1. The CDR3 spans 14 residues. Trimming took 5 bases from V and 4 from J; bases not matched to a gene: 7. Germline V gene sequence: CDR1 ENHRY, CDR2 SYGVKD. CDR3 sequence: CAISPGTATYGYTF. CDR3 nucleotide sequence: TGTGCCATCAGTCCCGGGACAGCCACCTATGGCTACACCTTC.

In its sample, this clonotype was seen many times. CDR3 sequence reads: CSAEAVRNTEAFF. In nucleotides, the CDR3 is TGCAGTGCTGAGGCGGTTCGAAACACTGAAGCTTTCTTT. The V and J genes are TRBV20-1 and TRBJ1-1; D call uncertain. CDR1 and CDR2 (germline): DFQATT, SNEGSKA (reference sequence). V was clipped by 5 bases and J by 2 bases, with 12 bases between them. The CDR3 length is 13 residues.